This entry lists 28 T cell receptor beta chains sequenced from one sample in a study of CD8+ T cells in alopecia areata. RNA was extracted and reverse transcribed into cDNA as the sequencing template. Profiled with immunoSEQ multiplex PCR; TCRdb holds only in-frame clones, not every one. The counts give 270,000 or so clones, none of them seen only once; 1.2% is held by the top ten. Using CD4, CD8alpha, NKG2D, NKG2ACE and other markers, pooled cutaneous lymph node cells were sorted. The sequencing input was CD4+ T cells sorted from a lymph node. The receptors originated from a C3H/HeJ mouse with alopecia areata. This mouse strain has H2-k as its MHC haplotype.

Regarding this clone: Germline and genes: mouse. The CDR3 goes on 4 residues after the read ends, and that part is filled in from the germline J gene. This chain uses TRBV19 with TRBJ1-1; 9 bases line up with TRBD1. Trimming removed 2 bases from V and 1 base from J; junction bases left unmatched: 6. Germline assignment: CDR1 FNHDT and CDR2 SITEND (reference sequence). This CDR3 has 16 amino acids. CDR3 DNA (partial): TGTGCCAGCAGTATTCCGGGACAGGGAATGAACACA. Amino acids: CASSIPGQGMNT. The whole CDR3 protein reads CASSIPGQGMNTEVFF.

A remark on this clone: Mouse germline and gene names are used. The read is 4 residues too short to cover the CDR3 end, so that end is filled in from the germline J gene. The V gene is TRBV19, the J gene TRBJ2-1; 11 bases line up with TRBD1. V was pared by 3 bases and J by 3 bases, with 5 bases of the junction left unmatched. The CDR3 loop spans 16 amino acids. Looked up from germline, CDR1 is FNHDT and CDR2 is SITEND (reference sequence). CDR3 sequence reads: CASSTRTGGGYAEQFF. The DNA read from the CDR3 is TGTGCCAGCAGTACCAGGACAGGGGGCGGCTATGCT.

Worth noting for this clone: Here the gene names and germline are mouse. Incomplete CDR3 DNA: TGTGCCAGCAGTGATTTGGCAGGGAGTGCAGAA. It specifies CASSDLAGSAE. The full CDR3 protein reads CASSDLAGSAETLYF. The chain combines TRBV13-1 with TRBJ2-3, with a possible D match to TRBD1 (5 bases). Read sequence stops 4 residues before the CDR3 end, and the germline J gene provides the missing end. The CDR3 covers 15 residues. Trimming took 1 base from V and 0 from J, leaving 9 bases between them. The V gene's germline CDR1 is NSHNY and CDR2 SYGAGN.

This clone was counted between two and nine times. The gene symbols are mouse symbols. The read ends 4 residues before the CDR3 terminus; that terminus is restored from the germline J gene. The rearrangement links TRBV13-1 to TRBJ2-1, with TRBD1 identical over 7 bases. V gave up 0 bases and J gave up 4 bases; unmatched junction bases: 4. Per the germline V gene, CDR1 is NSHNY and CDR2 is SYGAGN. The CDR3 runs 15 residues. The CDR3 loop reads CASSDADRAYAEQFF. The DNA read from the CDR3 is TGTGCCAGCAGTGATGCAGACAGGGCTTATGCT.

As to this clone: Gene labels here are mouse ones. The part of the CDR3 DNA that was read is TGTGCCAGCAGCCAAGCCGGGACATCAAACTCC. Its translation is CASSQAGTSNS. The full CDR3 reads CASSQAGTSNSDYTF. The chain joins TRBV5 to TRBJ1-2, with D possibly TRBD1 on 6 matching bases. The read ends 4 residues shy of where the CDR3 ends; the end is completed using the germline J gene. The ends were cut back, 1 base at V and 0 bases at J, with 9 bases in the middle. The CDR3 runs to 15 residues. Germline CDR1 and CDR2: LGHNA and YNLKQL (reference sequence).

This clone came up a few times. Gene names are the mouse ones. The CDR3 end is not reached by the read, which stops 4 residues before it; the germline J gene fills it in. The chain uses TRBV1 and TRBJ2-2, with 9 bases identical to TRBD2. V dropped 4 bases and J dropped 4; count of bases not matched to a gene: 4. CDR1 NSQYPW and CDR2 LRSPGD come from the germline V gene (reference sequence). The CDR3 totals 15 residues. This CDR3 is CTCSDWGEGTGQLYF. The DNA read from the CDR3 is TGCACCTGCAGTGACTGGGGGGAGGGCACCGGG.

With respect to this clone: All gene names here are mouse names. The read ends 4 residues early relative to the CDR3; the germline J gene fills the gap. Other DNA sequences in this specimen translate into the identical CDR3. The chain couples TRBV31 to TRBJ2-3; the match to TRBD2 covers 10 bases. The length of the CDR3 is 15 residues. Trimming at V came to 1 base and at J to 0 bases, leaving 1 base not matched to a gene. Germline V gene data show CDR1 as GKSSPN and CDR2 as SITVG. Incomplete CDR3 DNA: TGTGCCTGGAGTCGACTGGGGGGTAGTGCAGAA. It specifies CAWSRLGGSAE. The CDR3 as a whole reads CAWSRLGGSAETLYF.

The table lists this clone with a few counts. Mouse names are used for the genes. Coverage ceases 4 residues before the CDR3 finishes, and the germline J gene fills in the end. The rearrangement uses TRBV19 and TRBJ2-1, with 7 bases identical to TRBD2. The CDR3 covers 15 residues. The germline CDR1 and CDR2 sequences are FNHDT and SITEND (reference sequence). The part of the CDR3 DNA that was read is TGTGCCAGCAGTATAAGGCCTGGGGGAAGGGCT. Its protein is CASSIRPGGRA. The full-length CDR3 reads as CASSIRPGGRAEQFF. The variable domain in full, with the rest retrieved from reference TRBV19 and TRBJ2-1, is GGIITQTPKFLIGQEGQKLTLKCQQNFNHDTMYWYRQDSGKGLRLIYYSITENDLQKGDLSEGYDASREKKSSFSLTVTSAQKNEMAVFLCASSIRPGGRAEQFFGPGTRLTVL.

Points on this clone: Gene labels here are mouse ones. The CDR3 end lies 4 residues beyond the end of the read and is filled in from the germline J gene. The sample carries other DNA sequences with the same CDR3. This chain links TRBV19 with TRBJ2-2, with D perhaps TRBD1 (5 bases). The CDR3 sequence is 15 residues long. The V gene lost 1 base and the J gene lost 2 bases, with 9 bases spanning the gap. The germline gives CDR1 FNHDT, CDR2 SITEND (reference sequence). The sequenced CDR3 bases are TGTGCCAGCAGTATAAGGGCAGGGAACACCGGG. Protein product: CASSIRAGNTG. The entire CDR3 protein is CASSIRAGNTGQLYF.

This clone has just a few counts. Gene names are the mouse ones. From the germline J gene comes the end of the CDR3, since the read stops 4 residues before it. Other DNA sequences from this sample encode an identical CDR3 as well. The chain joins TRBV5 to TRBJ2-3; a possible D gene is TRBD2 (6 bases). The CDR3 extends over 16 amino acids. V was clipped by 2 bases and J by 0 bases, with 12 bases between them. Per germline, CDR1 LGHNA and CDR2 YNLKQL (reference sequence). CDR3 DNA (partial): TGTGCCAGCAGCCAACTACTGGGTTCTAGTGCAGAA. Translated, it gives CASSQLLGSSAE. The whole CDR3 protein reads CASSQLLGSSAETLYF.

This clone has more than one count but fewer than ten. Genes here carry mouse names. The DNA ends 4 residues before the CDR3 does, and the rest of the CDR3 is filled in from the germline J gene. The chain couples TRBV1 to TRBJ2-2; D is uncertain. The germline gives CDR1 NSQYPW, CDR2 LRSPGD (reference sequence). This CDR3 contains 13 residues. Trimming took 5 bases from V and 6 from J, leaving 10 bases between them. CDR3 region: CTCSPNTAGQLYF. Incomplete CDR3 DNA: TGCACCTGCAGTCCCAACACTGCCGGG.

This clone was detected only a few times. Gene names denote mouse genes. The CDR3 goes on 4 residues after the read ends, and that part is filled in from the germline J gene. The V call is TRBV19, the J call TRBJ1-2; 9 bases map to TRBD1. CDR3 length equals 13 residues. Looked up from germline, CDR1 is FNHDT and CDR2 is SITEND (reference sequence). CDR3 DNA (partial): TGTGCCAGCAGTCCCGGGACAGGGCCC. Translated, it gives CASSPGTGP. The whole CDR3 protein reads CASSPGTGPDYTF.

A few counts support this clone. Gene names are the mouse ones. From the germline J gene comes the end of the CDR3, since the read stops 4 residues before it. The chain is built from TRBV19 and TRBJ1-2; 7 positions agree with TRBD1. In germline, CDR1 is FNHDT, CDR2 SITEND (reference sequence). The CDR3 length is 14 residues. With V trimmed by 6 bases and J by 0 bases, 5 bases remained unmatched. The sequenced CDR3 bases are TGTGCCAGCACCCCCGACAGGGCAAACTCC. It specifies CASTPDRANS. The complete CDR3 sequence is CASTPDRANSDYTF.

Points on this clone: The genes and germline here are from mouse. The CDR3 is cut off 4 residues early in the read; its end comes from the germline J gene. The gene calls are TRBV16 and TRBJ2-5; the D gene is possibly TRBD2 (7 bases). Trimming left V 1 base short and J 0 bases short, with 11 bases between. The germline V gene has CDR1 SGHSA and CDR2 FRNQAP. CDR3 length: 16 residues. The CDR3 bases that were read are TGTGCAAGCAGCTTAGTTGGGGGGCGTAACCAAGAC. Protein: CASSLVGGRNQD. The whole CDR3 is CASSLVGGRNQDTQYF. Full variable domain (outside the CDR3, taken from reference TRBV16 and TRBJ2-5): NAGVIQTPRHKVTGKGQEATLWCEPISGHSAVFWYRQTIVQGLEFLTYFRNQAPIDDSGMPKERFSAQMPNQSHSTLKIQSTQPQDSAVYLCASSLVGGRNQDTQYFGPGTRLLVL.

This clone was seen more than once but under ten times. Gene names refer to mouse genes. The read terminates 4 residues before the CDR3 end, so the remaining end is supplied by the germline J gene. Distinct nucleotide sequences in the sample also encode this CDR3. This sequence joins TRBV1 and TRBJ2-5; 8 nucleotides match TRBD1. Germline CDR1 is NSQYPW and CDR2 is LRSPGD (reference sequence). This CDR3 has 15 residues. CDR3 DNA (partial): TGCACCTGCAGTGCAGATCCTGGACAGGGTGAC. Translation gives CTCSADPGQGD. The entire CDR3 sequence reads CTCSADPGQGDTQYF.

This clone appeared many times. The listed genes are named as in mouse. The read falls 4 residues short of the CDR3 end, and the missing part is taken from the germline J gene. The sample contains more than one DNA sequence encoding this CDR3. The chain couples TRBV19 to TRBJ2-3; 8 bases are shared with TRBD2. CDR1 and CDR2 (germline): FNHDT, SITEND (reference sequence). The V segment lost 0 bases and the J segment 3 bases; nucleotides outside the gene matches: 0. This CDR3 region has 14 residues. The sequenced part of the CDR3 DNA is TGTGCCAGCAGTATAGCTGGGGGGGCAGAA. Protein product: CASSIAGGAE. The full CDR3 is CASSIAGGAETLYF.

This clone was counted a few times. Genes here carry mouse names. Sequencing ends 4 residues short of the CDR3 end; the germline J gene provides the rest. The chain carries TRBV13-1 and TRBJ2-4; 11 positions match TRBD2. The V gene's germline CDR1 is NSHNY and CDR2 SYGAGN. This CDR3 spans 16 amino acids. CDR3 residues: CASSDAPGLGENTLYF. The part of the CDR3 DNA that was read is TGTGCCAGCAGTGATGCCCCGGGACTGGGGGAAAAC.

This clone was seen repeatedly, ten times or more. The gene symbols are mouse symbols. The read comes to an end 4 residues before the CDR3 does, leaving the germline J gene to fill in the end. The chain joins TRBV13-1 to TRBJ1-2; a weak D match, TRBD1 (5 bases). This CDR3 region has 14 residues. The germline V gene has CDR1 NSHNY and CDR2 SYGAGN. V lost 3 bases and J 0 bases, leaving 9 bases between the germline ends. The sequenced CDR3 bases are TGTGCCAGCAGTGGGGGGGTTGCAAACTCC. Translated: CASSGGVANS. The whole CDR3 sequence is CASSGGVANSDYTF.

This clone was observed a few times. Mouse gene names and germline throughout. The sequence runs out 3 residues before the end of the CDR3; the remainder is reconstructed from the germline J gene. Distinct nucleotide sequences in the sample also encode this CDR3. The chain couples TRBV19 to TRBJ1-6, with D perhaps TRBD1 (6 bases). TRBJ1-6 is an open reading frame whose function is uncertain. This CDR3 region has 14 residues. In germline, CDR1 is FNHDT, CDR2 SITEND (reference sequence). V lost 0 bases to trimming and J lost 7 bases, with 8 bases between them. The sequenced part of the CDR3 DNA is TGTGCCAGCAGTATAGGGCAGGGGAATTCGCCC. Protein sequence: CASSIGQGNSP. The complete CDR3 sequence is CASSIGQGNSPLYF.

Details on this clone: Gene names and germline match the mouse. The CDR3 goes on 3 residues after the read ends, and that part is filled in from the germline J gene. The chain recombines TRBV13-2 with TRBJ1-6, with D possibly matching TRBD1 (6 bases). TRBJ1-6 is assigned to the ORF class and has an uncertain function. The CDR3 is made up of 13 amino acids. The germline CDR1 and CDR2 sequences are NNHNN and SYGAGS (reference sequence). V gave up 3 bases and J gave up 7 bases, with 8 bases separating them. CDR3 sequence: CASGGTENSPLYF. Incomplete CDR3 DNA: TGTGCCAGCGGTGGGACAGAAAATTCGCCC.

This clone showed up just a few times. Mouse names are used for the genes. The CDR3 end lies 4 residues beyond the end of the read and is filled in from the germline J gene. V and J are TRBV1 and TRBJ2-2; D perhaps matches TRBD1 (5 bases). The CDR3 has 12 amino acids. Germline CDR1 is NSQYPW and CDR2 is LRSPGD (reference sequence). Deletions cut 7 bases from V and 2 bases from J, with 5 bases between. CDR3 protein: CTCKGNTGQLYF. The part of the CDR3 DNA that was read is TGCACCTGCAAGGGGAACACCGGG. Full variable domain (remainder filled in from reference TRBV1 and TRBJ2-2): VTLLEQNPRWRLVPRGQAVNLRCILKNSQYPWMSWYQQDLQKQLQWLFTLRSPGDKEVKSLPGADYLATRVTDTELRLQVANMSQGRTLYCTCKGNTGQLYFGEGSKLTVL.

This clone turned up a few times. Gene names follow the mouse nomenclature. Other DNA variants within this sample encode the same CDR3. CDR3 region: CASSDAPANTGQLYF. The DNA read from the CDR3 is TGTGCCAGCAGTGATGCTCCAGCAAACACCGGG. This sequence joins TRBV13-1 and TRBJ2-2; D call uncertain. The DNA ends 4 residues before the CDR3 does, and the rest of the CDR3 is filled in from the germline J gene. The CDR3 covers 15 residues. Germline V gives CDR1 NSHNY, CDR2 SYGAGN. The germline V and J ends were trimmed by 0 bases and 0 bases, with 6 bases remaining between them.

This clone was observed at least ten times. Gene names and germline refer to mouse. The read is 3 residues too short to cover the CDR3 end, so that end is filled in from the germline J gene. This same CDR3 is encoded by further DNA sequences in the sample. The chain uses TRBV13-3 and TRBJ1-6; D possibly corresponds to TRBD1 (5 bases). TRBJ1-6 is labeled an ORF, and its function is uncertain. V was pared by 5 bases and J by 3 bases, with 6 bases between. The germline V gene has CDR1 NNHDY and CDR2 SYVADS. The CDR3 has 13 residues. The DNA read from the CDR3 is TGTGCCAGCAGGGACAACTATAATTCGCCC. Protein sequence: CASRDNYNSP. The full CDR3 protein reads CASRDNYNSPLYF.

For this clone: Mouse gene names apply. The read terminates 4 residues before the CDR3 end, so the remaining end is supplied by the germline J gene. The identical CDR3 is also encoded by other nucleotide sequences in the sample. The gene calls are TRBV5 and TRBJ1-1; the D gene is possibly TRBD1 (6 bases). This CDR3 spans 14 amino acids. The V and J ends lost 0 bases and 1 base respectively, with 6 bases between them. CDR1 is LGHNA and CDR2 is YNLKQL in the germline V gene (reference sequence). This CDR3 reads CASSQEQGNTEVFF. The DNA read from the CDR3 is TGTGCCAGCAGCCAAGAACAGGGGAACACA.

This clone turned up a few times. The gene names given are mouse names. The missing CDR3 end, 4 residues past where the read stops, is filled in from the germline J gene. The sample carries other DNA sequences with the same CDR3. This chain connects TRBV5 to TRBJ1-1; 7 bases align to TRBD1. This CDR3 comprises 13 residues. Looked up from germline, CDR1 is LGHNA and CDR2 is YNLKQL (reference sequence). The CDR3 bases that were read are TGTGCCAGCAGCCAAGACAGGGGGACA. As protein: CASSQDRGT. The whole CDR3 reads CASSQDRGTEVFF.

Note on this clone: Gene names are mouse gene names. The read comes to an end 4 residues before the CDR3 does, leaving the germline J gene to fill in the end. The rearrangement uses TRBV13-1 and TRBJ1-1; 8 bases match TRBD1. Germline CDR1 NSHNY, CDR2 SYGAGN. This CDR3 contains 16 residues. J gave up 0 bases and V 3 bases, and 7 bases lay outside the gene matches. The covered CDR3 bases are TGTGCCAGCAGTGCCCTCTCACAGGGGGCAAACACA. Its protein product is CASSALSQGANT. The entire CDR3 is CASSALSQGANTEVFF.

This clone was seen a handful of times. Gene names denote mouse genes. The CDR3 end falls 4 residues outside the read, so it is completed with the germline J gene. This chain links TRBV29 with TRBJ2-1; 8 bases map to TRBD2. Germline V CDR1 and CDR2: MSHET, SYDVDS. This CDR3 region has 15 residues. The ends lost 4 bases at V and 1 base at J; junction bases unmatched: 3. CDR3 amino acids: CASSSLGENYAEQFF. The sequenced part of the CDR3 DNA is TGTGCTAGCAGTTCACTGGGGGAGAACTATGCT.

A note on this clone: Gene names are mouse gene names. The read ends 4 residues shy of where the CDR3 ends; the end is completed using the germline J gene. Distinct nucleotide sequences in the sample also encode this CDR3. The J gene is TRBJ2-1, the V gene TRBV13-2; 8 nucleotides match TRBD2. The germline gives CDR1 NNHNN, CDR2 SYGAGS (reference sequence). After removal of 0 bases from V and 6 bases from J, the junction contained 8 bases not matched to a gene. The CDR3 sequence is 16 residues long. CDR3 in amino acids: CASGDAGGGAGAEQFF. The DNA read from the CDR3 is TGTGCCAGCGGTGATGCGGGGGGGGGCGCTGGTGCT.